The 23 T cell receptor beta chains in this list originate from one sample, sequenced in a study of shared clonotypes between healthy human individuals. Assay: immunoSEQ multiplex PCR; the TCRdb copy retains only in-frame clones and omits some. Counted here are 980,000 or so clones, around three quarters occurring once; the ten biggest clones make up around 1.5%. Sequencing input: memory CD4+ T cells sorted from blood. Indicated subset: CD45RA-negative fraction. The receptors come from a young man in good health.

The chain links TRBV5-4 to TRBJ2-7; 8 positions agree with TRBD1. Trimming at V came to 4 bases and at J to 3 bases, leaving 3 bases not matched to a gene. Germline V gene data show CDR1 as SGHNT and CDR2 as YYREEE (reference sequence). The CDR3 is 13 amino acids. In DNA form, the CDR3 reads TGTGCCAGCAGCATCACAGGGGGCTACGAGCAGTACTTC. Its protein is CASSITGGYEQYF.

The rearrangement joins TRBV19 to TRBJ1-1; D might be TRBD1 (6 bases). This CDR3 spans 14 amino acids. CDR1 is LNHDA and CDR2 is SQIVND in the germline V gene (reference sequence). V lost 5 bases to trimming and J lost 4 bases, with 14 bases between them. The CDR3 bases are TGTGCCAGTAGTCCCCGGGGGCTTGGCACTGAAGCTTTCTTT. Translating gives CASSPRGLGTEAFF.

This CDR3 reads CASSLRAGSDEQYF. The CDR3 nucleotides are TGTGCCAGCAGCTTACGGGCAGGGTCCGACGAGCAGTACTTC. The V call is TRBV7-2, the J call TRBJ2-7; possibly TRBD1 for D (5 bases). V gave up 2 bases and J gave up 5 bases, with 13 bases separating them. The germline V gene has CDR1 SGHTA and CDR2 FQGNSA. The CDR3 loop spans 14 amino acids.

The chain is built from TRBV27 and TRBJ1-2; 8 nucleotides line up with TRBD1. The CDR3 is made up of 13 amino acids. With V trimmed by 3 bases and J by 6 bases, 3 bases remained unmatched. Germline V gene sequence: CDR1 MNHEY, CDR2 SMNVEV (reference sequence). DNA of the CDR3: TGTGCCAGCAGTTTTCCAGGGGGCGATGGCTACACCTTC. Amino acid sequence: CASSFPGGDGYTF.

V is TRBV10-1 and J is TRBJ2-2, with D perhaps matching TRBD1 (5 bases). This CDR3 has 13 amino acids. Trimming took off 11 bases at V and 5 bases at J, with 15 bases between the two ends. Germline V gives CDR1 WNHNN, CDR2 SYGVQD (reference sequence). The CDR3 nucleotides are TGCGCCTCCTCTGGGGCGAGGACCGGGGAGCTGTTTTTT. Protein: CASSGARTGELFF.

The chain employs TRBV27 and TRBJ2-5, with 8 bases identical to TRBD2. V lost 6 bases and J lost 6; bases outside the gene matches: 9. Germline CDR1 is MNHEY and CDR2 is SMNVEV (reference sequence). This CDR3 spans 14 amino acids. CDR3 protein: CASRSSGGRKTQYF. The CDR3 region has the DNA TGTGCCAGCAGATCCAGTGGCGGGAGGAAGACCCAGTACTTC.

This chain uses TRBV10-3 with TRBJ1-5; D perhaps matches TRBD1 (6 bases). Trimming removed 3 bases at V and 4 bases at J, with 10 bases between. The CDR3 is 14 amino acids. Germline loops: CDR1 ENHRY, CDR2 SYGVKD. As DNA, the CDR3 is TGTGCCATCAGTGATCAGGGGCCGAATCAGCCCCAGCATTTT. Its translation: CAISDQGPNQPQHF.

This CDR3 is CASTSQGGGSEAFF. CDR3 coding DNA: TGCGCCAGCACCTCCCAGGGTGGCGGTTCTGAAGCTTTCTTT. The chain has TRBV5-1 and TRBJ1-1; D possibly corresponds to TRBD1 (5 bases). This CDR3 region has 14 residues. In germline, CDR1 is SGHRS, CDR2 YFSETQ. Trimming took 6 bases from V and 6 from J, leaving 18 bases between them.

V is TRBV5-5 and J is TRBJ2-3; 15 bases align to TRBD2. The CDR3 has 16 amino acids. The germline V gene has CDR1 SGHKS and CDR2 YYEKEE (reference sequence). The V segment lost 4 bases and the J segment 3 bases; nucleotides outside the gene matches: 3. CDR3 nucleotides: TGTGCCAGCAGCCTCGGGACTAGCGGGGGGACAGATACGCAGTATTTT. It yields the protein CASSLGTSGGTDTQYF.

This clone occurred many times. The same CDR3 is also encoded by other DNA sequences in this sample. The V call is TRBV30, the J call TRBJ1-4; D gene ambiguous. The CDR3 has 12 residues. Germline values: CDR1 GTSNPN, CDR2 SVGIG (reference sequence). Trimming removed 2 bases from V and 7 bases from J, with 8 bases in between. The CDR3 here is CAWSTRSEKLFF. The CDR3 region has the DNA TGTGCCTGGAGTACCCGTAGTGAAAAACTGTTTTTT.

The chain is built from TRBV5-1 and TRBJ2-2; 7 bases are shared with TRBD2. CDR3 length: 15 residues. Germline assignment: CDR1 SGHRS and CDR2 YFSETQ. Trimming removed 3 bases from V and 6 bases from J; junction bases left unmatched: 8. The DNA for the CDR3 is TGCGCCAGCAGCTGGCAACCTACTAGCGCCGGGGAGCTGTTTTTT. Its protein product is CASSWQPTSAGELFF.

The chain couples TRBV28 to TRBJ1-2; D possibly corresponds to TRBD1 (5 bases). Germline-derived CDR1 and CDR2 are MDHEN and SYDVKM. The V gene lost 5 bases and the J gene lost 4 bases, with 17 bases spanning the gap. The CDR3 extends over 15 amino acids. The CDR3 loop is CASSDAIGDVYGYTF. CDR3 DNA: TGTGCCAGCAGTGACGCTATAGGGGATGTCTATGGCTACACCTTC.

The chain recombines TRBV7-2 with TRBJ1-2; no clear D. With 1 base removed from V and 4 bases from J, the gap between germline ends came to 13 bases. The V gene's germline CDR1 is SGHTA and CDR2 FQGNSA. The CDR3 spans 15 residues. The CDR3 region is CASSLDRGVAYGYTF. Here the CDR3 DNA reads TGTGCCAGCAGCTTAGATCGGGGAGTGGCCTATGGCTACACCTTC. Full variable domain (missing parts from reference TRBV7-2 and TRBJ1-2): GAGVSQSPSNKVTEKGKDVELRCDPISGHTALYWYRQSLGQGLEFLIYFQGNSAPDKSGLPSDRFSAERTGGSVSTLTIQRTQQEDSAVYLCASSLDRGVAYGYTFGSGTRLTVV.

This clone appeared once. J is TRBJ1-2 and V is TRBV6-1; D unresolved. From germline, CDR1 is MNHNS and CDR2 SASEGT. The CDR3 contains 15 residues. The V and J ends lost 0 bases and 3 bases respectively, with 11 bases between them. In nucleotides, the CDR3 is TGTGCCAGCAGTGAAGCTTTGGAACGGCACTATGGCTACACCTTC. Protein sequence: CASSEALERHYGYTF.

This clone was counted once. The J gene is TRBJ2-3, the V gene TRBV5-4; 12 positions agree with TRBD2. Germline V gene data show CDR1 as SGHNT and CDR2 as YYREEE (reference sequence). Trimming took 4 bases from V and 3 from J; bases not matched to a gene: 6. The CDR3 spans 16 residues. The CDR3 coding sequence is TGTGCCAGCAGCATACTAGCGGGGGGCGAAACAGATACGCAGTATTTT. Its protein product is CASSILAGGETDTQYF. Full variable domain (outside the CDR3, taken from reference TRBV5-4 and TRBJ2-3): ETGVTQSPTHLIKTRGQQVTLRCSSQSGHNTVSWYQQALGQGPQFIFQYYREEENGRGNFPPRFSGLQFPNYSSELNVNALELDDSALYLCASSILAGGETDTQYFGPGTRLTVL.

The J gene is TRBJ1-5, the V gene TRBV28, with D perhaps matching TRBD1 (6 bases). Germline V CDR1 and CDR2: MDHEN, SYDVKM. The length of the CDR3 is 16 residues. V was pared by 1 base and J by 7 bases, with 17 bases between. The CDR3 bases are TGTGCCAGCAGTTTATATCCCGACAGGTTAAAACAGCCCCAGCATTTT. Its translation is CASSLYPDRLKQPQHF.

CDR3: CAWSPDLYEQYF. In DNA, the CDR3 is TGTGCCTGGTCACCGGACCTCTACGAGCAGTACTTC. The chain combines TRBV30 with TRBJ2-7; D not certain. This CDR3 is 12 amino acids long. Trimming shortened V by 5 bases and J by 3 bases, and 11 bases separated the two germline ends. Germline CDR1 and CDR2: GTSNPN and SVGIG (reference sequence). Using reference TRBV30 and TRBJ2-7 for the parts outside the CDR3, the full variable domain is SQTIHQWPATLVQPVGSPLSLECTVEGTSNPNLYWYRQAAGRGLQLLFYSVGIGQISSEVPQNLSASRPQDRQFILSSKKLLLSDSGFYLCAWSPDLYEQYFGPGTRLTVT.

V and J are TRBV5-1 and TRBJ2-4; 8 bases match TRBD1. Germline trimming cut 1 base from V and 7 bases from J; bases unmatched to any gene: 7. There are 15 residues in the CDR3. Germline loops: CDR1 SGHRS, CDR2 YFSETQ. The CDR3 nucleotides read TGCGCCAGCAGCTTGTCAGGGGGCGAGGGGAACATTCAGTACTTC. Translation: CASSLSGGEGNIQYF.

The V and J genes are TRBV7-8 and TRBJ1-4, with 7 bases lining up with TRBD1. V shed 1 base and J 2 bases; nucleotides not matched to a gene: 4. This CDR3 has 16 residues. Germline assignment: CDR1 SGHVS and CDR2 FQNEAQ. CDR3: CASSLGQGGTNEKLFF. The DNA of the CDR3 is TGTGCCAGCAGCTTAGGACAGGGCGGCACTAATGAAAAACTGTTTTTT.

V gene TRBV5-1 combines with J gene TRBJ2-1; D is perhaps TRBD2 (6 bases). Per the germline V gene, CDR1 is SGHRS and CDR2 is YFSETQ. V shed 3 bases and J shed 1 base, with 8 bases lying between them. This CDR3 contains 14 residues. In nucleotides, the CDR3 is TGCGCCAGCAGCTCGGGACTTTCCTACAATGAGCAGTTCTTC. Amino acids: CASSSGLSYNEQFF.

The chain has TRBV5-1 and TRBJ2-2, with D unclear. This CDR3 is 15 amino acids long. V was shortened by 5 bases and J by 0 bases, with 11 bases between the two germline ends. CDR1 is SGHRS and CDR2 is YFSETQ in the germline V gene. In nucleotides, the CDR3 is TGCGCCAGCAGACAAGGGATAACGAACACCGGGGAGCTGTTTTTT. Residues: CASRQGITNTGELFF.

The chain employs TRBV2 and TRBJ2-5; 7 nucleotides agree with TRBD2. Germline assignment: CDR1 SNHLY and CDR2 FYNNEI. V shed 6 bases, J shed 2 bases, and the junction held 9 bases outside the gene matches. This CDR3 comprises 15 residues. The CDR3 is CASRGRGSGQETQYF. The CDR3 region has the DNA TGTGCCAGCAGGGGGAGGGGTAGCGGACAAGAGACCCAGTACTTC.

The rearrangement links TRBV6-1 to TRBJ2-5; 8 bases map to TRBD2. With 4 bases clipped from V and 1 base from J, the junction kept 5 bases outside the gene matches. CDR1 is MNHNS and CDR2 is SASEGT in the germline V gene. The CDR3 has 15 amino acids. The DNA for the CDR3 is TGTGCCAGCAGTGCCTTAGCGGGGCGCCAAGAGACCCAGTACTTC. This sequence encodes CASSALAGRQETQYF.